Detailed here is one T cell receptor beta chain. The data are from a study of blood T cell repertoires in COVID-19. This CDR3 comprises 14 residues. Germline-derived CDR1 and CDR2 are SGHAT and FQNNGV. The V segment lost 5 bases and the J segment 5 bases; nucleotides outside the gene matches: 6. Authors' analysis steps: Amplification with reference gene primers provided the estimates of nucleated cell counts. This table comes from immunoSEQ multiplex PCR, and its TCRdb copy is limited to in-frame clones, with some not included. D and trimming were read from the DNA, whereas the V and J calls and clone size are those reported in that table. Here the sample spans over 100,000 clones, approximately 86% being singletons.

Source material: peripheral blood. This chain links TRBV11-2 with TRBJ2-7, with TRBD1 matching 10 bases. The receptor was derived from a woman aged 45-65 years with COVID-19, enrolled during active disease. The chain's CDR3 is CASSRQGAFNEQYF. The DNA of the CDR3 is TGTGCCAGCAGCCGACAGGGGGCCTTCAACGAGCAGTACTTC.